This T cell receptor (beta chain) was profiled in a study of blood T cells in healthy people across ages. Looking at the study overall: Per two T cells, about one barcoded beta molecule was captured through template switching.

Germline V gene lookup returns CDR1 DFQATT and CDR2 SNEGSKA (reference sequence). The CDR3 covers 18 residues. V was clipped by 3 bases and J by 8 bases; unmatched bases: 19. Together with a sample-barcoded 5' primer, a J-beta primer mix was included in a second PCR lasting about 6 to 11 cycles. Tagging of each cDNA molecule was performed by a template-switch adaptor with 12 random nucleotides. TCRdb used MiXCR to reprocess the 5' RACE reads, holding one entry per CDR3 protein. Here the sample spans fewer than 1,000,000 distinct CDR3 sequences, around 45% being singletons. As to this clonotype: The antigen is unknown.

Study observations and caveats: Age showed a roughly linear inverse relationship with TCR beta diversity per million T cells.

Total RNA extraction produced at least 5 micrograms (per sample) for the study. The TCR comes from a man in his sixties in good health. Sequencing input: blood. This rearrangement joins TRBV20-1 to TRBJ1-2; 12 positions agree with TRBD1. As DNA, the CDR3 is TGCAGTGCTAGCGGCCGGCCAGGGGACAGGGGGCCCCATATGGGCTACACCTTC. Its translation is CSASGRPGDRGPHMGYTF.